Below, 3 T cell receptor beta chains from the same sample are listed, as sequenced in a study of shared clonotypes between healthy human individuals (dated by TCRdb to the early 2020s). Libraries were prepared through the immunoSEQ multiplex PCR assay. This is the immuneACCESS table as TCRdb keeps it, with only in-frame sequences that have V and J called. A part of the clones is gone; compared with another copy, unresolved V genes explain less than half, and the rest is unexplained. Across this sample there are about 2.4 million clones, with 93% seen only once. Jointly, the top ten make up 0.35% to 0.45% of the sample. The sample taken for sequencing was naive CD4+ T cells from PBMCs. The cell subset or site tag for this specimen amounts to: CD45RA+ positively selected. These receptors all come from a man between 18 and 35 years old in good health. Some clones in this sample may be carry-over from other donors' samples.

This chain connects TRBV9 to TRBJ2-7; TRBD1 agrees at 10 bases. V was clipped by 2 bases and J by 6 bases; unmatched bases: 11. From germline, CDR1 is SGDLS and CDR2 YYNGEE. The CDR3 contains 16 residues. CDR3 DNA sequence: TGTGCCAGCAGCGTGAGACCGACAGGGGGCTATGGCGAGCAGTACTTC. This translates into CASSVRPTGGYGEQYF.

V and J are TRBV10-3 and TRBJ2-7; the D gene is possibly TRBD1 (6 bases). There are 14 residues in the CDR3. The ends were cut back, 5 bases at V and 4 bases at J, with 15 bases in the middle. CDR1 ENHRY and CDR2 SYGVKD come from the germline V gene. The CDR3 nucleotides read TGTGCCATCAGTCATGACAGGCTACTATACGAGCAGTACTTC. Protein: CAISHDRLLYEQYF.

The CDR3 coding sequence is TGTGCCAGCAGTGAACAAAAGGCAGGTTGGTCCTACGAGCAGTACTTC. It specifies CASSEQKAGWSYEQYF. This chain connects TRBV2 to TRBJ2-7; D ambiguous. Trimming pared 2 bases from V and 1 base from J, leaving 15 bases between. Germline values: CDR1 SNHLY, CDR2 FYNNEI. The CDR3 has 16 residues.